This TCR beta chain was sequenced for a study of T cell changes during pregnancy in multiple sclerosis. V was pared by 2 bases and J by 0 bases, with 8 bases between. Germline CDR1 is SGHRS and CDR2 is YFSETQ. This CDR3 has 14 residues. This clone has more than one count but fewer than ten. Produced via immunoSEQ multiplex PCR; TCRdb's table is partial and in-frame only. The sample shows roughly 100,000 clones, roughly 92% of them seen only once. The chain uses TRBV5-1 and TRBJ1-1; no reliable D call. The sequenced sample was peripheral blood, obtained after pregnancy. The clonotype comes from a female donor with multiple sclerosis, enrolled in a pregnancy study. CDR3 DNA: TGCGCCAGCAGCTTCGAGAATATGAACACTGAAGCTTTCTTT. Protein sequence: CASSFENMNTEAFF. Together with reference TRBV5-1 and TRBJ1-1, the CDR3 gives the full variable domain: KAGVTQTPRYLIKTRGQQVTLSCSPISGHRSVSWYQQTPGQGLQFLFEYFSETQRNKGNFPGRFSGRQFSNSRSEMNVSTLELGDSALYLCASSFENMNTEAFFGQGTRLTVV.